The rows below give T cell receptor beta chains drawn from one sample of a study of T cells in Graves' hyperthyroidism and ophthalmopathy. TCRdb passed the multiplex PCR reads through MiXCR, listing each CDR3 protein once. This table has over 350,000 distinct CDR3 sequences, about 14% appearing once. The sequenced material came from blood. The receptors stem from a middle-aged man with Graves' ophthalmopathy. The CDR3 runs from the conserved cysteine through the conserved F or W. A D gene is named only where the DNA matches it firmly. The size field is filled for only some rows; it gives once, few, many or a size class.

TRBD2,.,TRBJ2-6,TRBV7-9,CASSLARLAGGPGANVLTF,TGTGCCAGCAGCTTAGCCCGCCTAGCGGGAGGACCTGGGGCCAACGTCCTGACTTTC
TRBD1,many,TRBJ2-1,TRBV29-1,CSVDGTGSSYNEQFF,TGCAGCGTTGACGGGACAGGGAGCTCCTACAATGAGCAGTTCTTC
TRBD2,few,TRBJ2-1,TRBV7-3,CASSRRLAGAGSYNGQFF,TGTGCCAGCAGCCGGAGACTAGCGGGAGCCGGCTCCTACAATGGGCAGTTCTTC
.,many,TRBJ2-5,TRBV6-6,CASSYRPGETQYF,TGTGCCAGCAGTTACCGCCCCGGGGAGACCCAGTACTTC
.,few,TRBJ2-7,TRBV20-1,CSARDYGYEQYF,TGCAGTGCTAGAGATTATGGATACGAGCAGTACTTC
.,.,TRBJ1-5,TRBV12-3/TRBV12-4,CASSLAGASNQPQHF,TGTGCCAGCAGTTTGGCGGGCGCAAGCAATCAGCCCCAGCATTTT
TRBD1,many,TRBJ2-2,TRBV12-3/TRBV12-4,CASSFGQGARTGELFF,TGTGCCAGCAGTTTTGGTCAGGGGGCGAGAACCGGGGAGCTGTTTTTT
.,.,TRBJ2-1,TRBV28,CASTRGEQFF,TGTGCCAGCACCCGGGGTGAGCAGTTCTTC
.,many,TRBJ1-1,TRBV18,CASSPSLVEAFF,TGTGCCAGCTCACCATCGTTGGTTGAAGCTTTCTTT
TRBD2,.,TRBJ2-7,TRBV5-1,CASSLEKVLAGKGEQYF,TGTGCCAGCAGCTTGGAGAAAGTACTAGCGGGGAAGGGGGAGCAGTACTTC
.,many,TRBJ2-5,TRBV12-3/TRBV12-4,CASSLSRLYQETQYF,TGTGCCAGCAGTTTGAGCAGGTTGTACCAAGAGACCCAGTACTTC
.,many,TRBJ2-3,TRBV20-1,CSGLWLSTDTQYF,TGCAGTGGGCTTTGGCTCAGCACAGATACGCAGTATTTT
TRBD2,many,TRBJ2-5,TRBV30,CAWTAPGLGRRETQYF,TGTGCCTGGACCGCCCCGGGACTAGGAAGACGAGAGACCCAGTACTTC
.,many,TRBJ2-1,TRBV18,CASSLNRATSGNEQFF,TGTGCCAGCTCACTAAACAGGGCTACGTCGGGCAATGAGCAGTTCTTC
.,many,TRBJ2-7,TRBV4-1,CASSRPGNEQYF,TGCGCCAGCAGTCGACCAGGGAATGAGCAGTACTTC
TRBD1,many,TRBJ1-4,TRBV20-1,CSATQDRGKNEKLFF,TGCAGTGCTACCCAAGACAGGGGGAAAAATGAAAAACTGTTTTTT
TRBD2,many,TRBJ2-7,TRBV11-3,CASSPGGGDEQYF,TGTGCCAGCAGTCCGGGGGGAGGTGACGAGCAGTACTTC
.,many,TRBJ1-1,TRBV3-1,CASSQPGMGGSRAFF,TGTGCCAGCAGCCAACCCGGGATGGGGGGATCCCGAGCTTTCTTT
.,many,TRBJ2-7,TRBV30,CAWSGDSFTYEQYF,TGTGCCTGGAGCGGTGACAGTTTCACCTACGAGCAGTACTTC
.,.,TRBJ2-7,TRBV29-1,CSATDSSWYEQYF,TGCAGCGCAACCGACAGTTCTTGGTACGAGCAGTACTTC
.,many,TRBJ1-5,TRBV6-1,CASSESRARGNQPQHF,TGTGCCAGCAGTGAATCAAGGGCTAGAGGCAATCAGCCCCAGCATTTT
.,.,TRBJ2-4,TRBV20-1,CSARDPTMPKSGIQYF,TGCAGTGCTAGAGATCCAACTATGCCTAAATCGGGCATTCAGTACTTC
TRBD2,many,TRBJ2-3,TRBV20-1,CSAVIAGGPQDTQYF,TGCAGTGCAGTGATAGCGGGAGGGCCACAAGATACGCAGTATTTT
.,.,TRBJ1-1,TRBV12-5,CASGSWVSEAFF,TGTGCTAGTGGTTCCTGGGTCTCTGAAGCTTTCTTT
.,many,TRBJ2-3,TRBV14,CASSQTSLDTQYF,TGTGCCAGCAGCCAGACTAGTTTAGATACGCAGTATTTT
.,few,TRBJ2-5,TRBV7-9,CASSPRVSQETQYF,TGTGCCAGCAGCCCCCGGGTCTCCCAAGAGACCCAGTACTTC
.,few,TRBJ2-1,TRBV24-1,CATRAGGYNEQFF,TGTGCCACCCGGGCTGGGGGCTACAATGAGCAGTTCTTC
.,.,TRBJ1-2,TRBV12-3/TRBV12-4,CASSLGTGRPNGYTF,TGTGCCAGCAGTTTAGGTACAGGGCGACCTAATGGCTACACCTTC
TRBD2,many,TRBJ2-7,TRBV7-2,CASSRDYLLEQYF,TGTGCCAGCAGCCGGGACTATCTGCTCGAGCAGTACTTC